The 10 T cell receptor beta chains listed next were all sequenced from one sample in a study of technical replicates of blood from a handful of donors. Using immunoSEQ multiplex PCR, the repertoire was profiled, and TCRdb retains in-frame clones only, with some absent. The table lists approximately 76,000 clones, roughly 90% of them singletons. Sequencing was done on a sample of T cells isolated from PBMCs. These receptors were taken from a human donor in good health.

This clone has just one count. The V gene is TRBV4-1, the J gene TRBJ2-1; TRBD1 agrees at 9 bases. This CDR3 comprises 19 residues. Germline assignment: CDR1 MGHRA and CDR2 YSYEKL. V trimming: 2 bases; J trimming: 5 bases; junction bases outside the gene matches: 16. CDR3 sequence (DNA): TGCGCCAGCAGCCAAATTGATACTAACAGGGGGCAGGTCGACAATGAGCAGTTCTTC. Its translation: CASSQIDTNRGQVDNEQFF.

The rearrangement joins TRBV5-4 to TRBJ1-5, with 7 bases fitting TRBD1. The CDR3 has 13 residues. V gave up 2 bases and J gave up 5 bases; unmatched junction bases: 1. Germline assignment: CDR1 SGHNT and CDR2 YYREEE (reference sequence). The CDR3 region is CASSFDRDQPQHF. CDR3 in DNA: TGTGCCAGCAGCTTCGACAGGGATCAGCCCCAGCATTTT.

V and J are TRBV10-1 and TRBJ2-7; D is perhaps TRBD1 (5 bases). The CDR3 covers 15 residues. Germline V lookup: CDR1 WNHNN, CDR2 SYGVQD (reference sequence). The V gene lost 6 bases and the J gene lost 0 bases, with 15 bases spanning the gap. The CDR3 DNA sequence: TGCGCCAGCAGCCCCGGGCCAGGGATCTCCTACGAGCAGTACTTC. Its translation: CASSPGPGISYEQYF.

V and J are TRBV21-1 and TRBJ1-5; the DNA was not compared with TRBD1, the D call given in the table. TRBV21-1 is recorded as a pseudogene. The CDR3 covers 17 residues. The CDR3: CASREDRDRESNQPQHF. The CDR3 nucleotides are TGTGCCAGCAGGGAAGACCGGGACAGGGAAAGCAATCAGCCCCAGCATTTT.

The rearrangement uses TRBV27 and TRBJ2-1; D is perhaps TRBD2 (5 bases). The CDR3 contains 15 residues. CDR1 MNHEY and CDR2 SMNVEV come from the germline V gene (reference sequence). The V gene lost 5 bases and the J gene lost 4 bases, with 15 bases spanning the gap. CDR3 DNA: TGTGCCAGCAGTACCTCTAGCCGAGCTTACAATGAGCAGTTCTTC. This codes for CASSTSSRAYNEQFF.

The chain joins TRBV30 to TRBJ2-3; D possibly corresponds to TRBD2 (7 bases). The V and J ends lost 1 base and 0 bases respectively, with 14 bases between them. Germline CDR1 and CDR2: GTSNPN and SVGIG (reference sequence). CDR3 length: 16 amino acids. DNA for the CDR3: TGTGCCTGGAGTGGGGGGGGCCGACCTAGCACAGATACGCAGTATTTT. It encodes CAWSGGGRPSTDTQYF. The complete variable domain, with remaining parts taken from reference TRBV30 and TRBJ2-3, reads SQTIHQWPATLVQPVGSPLSLECTVEGTSNPNLYWYRQAAGRGLQLLFYSVGIGQISSEVPQNLSASRPQDRQFILSSKKLLLSDSGFYLCAWSGGGRPSTDTQYFGPGTRLTVL.

This chain joins TRBV7-9 and TRBJ1-3; D is unclear. This CDR3 is built from 13 residues. In germline, CDR1 is SEHNR, CDR2 FQNEAQ (reference sequence). The germline V and J ends were trimmed by 10 bases and 0 bases, with 10 bases remaining between them. CDR3 sequence: CATKRISGNTIYF. CDR3 nucleotides: TGTGCCACGAAGCGGATCTCTGGAAACACCATATATTTT.

CDR3: CASSHIAGENYEQYF. Written as DNA, the CDR3 is TGCGCCAGCAGCCACATAGCGGGGGAGAACTACGAGCAGTACTTC. This chain uses TRBV4-1 with TRBJ2-7; 9 bases map to TRBD2. The junction had 6 bases not matched to a gene; V was cut back by 3 bases and J by 3 bases. CDR3 length: 15 amino acids. Germline V gene data show CDR1 as MGHRA and CDR2 as YSYEKL.

CDR3: CASSVGETTYEQYF. The CDR3 DNA follows: TGTGCCAGCAGCGTAGGGGAGACCACCTACGAGCAGTACTTC. The chain recombines TRBV9 with TRBJ2-7, with D perhaps TRBD2 (5 bases). CDR3 length equals 14 residues. Germline lookup yields CDR1 SGDLS and CDR2 YYNGEE. V gave up 0 bases and J gave up 2 bases, with 9 bases separating them.

The chain uses TRBV19 and TRBJ1-2; TRBD1 matches at 8 bases. CDR3 length equals 13 residues. V dropped 5 bases and J dropped 7; count of bases not matched to a gene: 6. Per the germline V gene, CDR1 is LNHDA and CDR2 is SQIVND (reference sequence). For the CDR3, the DNA is TGTGCCAGTAGTCACGGGACAGGCGTTGGCTACACCTTC. Translated: CASSHGTGVGYTF.